This is a list of T cell receptor beta chains from one sample in a study of blood T cell repertoires in COVID-19. Produced via immunoSEQ multiplex PCR; TCRdb's table is partial and in-frame only. The table shows about 200,000 clones, with 75% to 90% occurring only once. Material for sequencing was peripheral blood. The origin of the receptors is a woman in her 70s with COVID-19, enrolled during active disease. The CDR3 runs from the conserved cysteine through the conserved F or W. Fields, in order: V gene, J gene, clone size, D gene, CDR3 DNA, CDR3 protein. A D gene is named only where the DNA matches it firmly. Clone size is shown for a subset of rows, as once, few, many or a class of expanded clone.

TRBV9	TRBJ1-2	-	-	TGTGCCAGCAGCGTAGATAACAGCTTCTATGGCTACACCTTC	CASSVDNSFYGYTF
TRBV5-1	TRBJ1-1	-	-	TGCGCCAGCAAATCTCAGGAAAACACTGAAGCTTTCTTT	CASKSQENTEAFF
TRBV28	TRBJ1-5	-	-	TGTGCCAGCAGTTTACAGCTGGAGGGCAATCAGCCCCAGCATTTT	CASSLQLEGNQPQHF
TRBV5-1	TRBJ2-7	-	-	TGCGCCAGCAGCTTGGCCCGGGGGTACGAGCAGTACTTC	CASSLARGYEQYF
TRBV19	TRBJ1-4	-	-	TGTGCCAGTAGTATAGGAGGTTGGGATGAAAAACTGTTTTTT	CASSIGGWDEKLFF
TRBV28	TRBJ1-1	-	-	TGTGCCAGCAGTTTATGGGCAGGGCCCGAAGCTTTCTTT	CASSLWAGPEAFF
TRBV28	TRBJ2-7	-	-	TGTGCCAGCAGCCTGGGGCTATACGGGCAGTACTTC	CASSLGLYGQYF
TRBV18	TRBJ1-1	-	-	TGTGCCAGCTCACCAGGGCGAAGCACTGAAGCTTTCTTT	CASSPGRSTEAFF
TRBV5-6	TRBJ2-1	-	-	TGTGCCAGCAGCTTGCGTCGGGAGAGGGTCGATGAGCAGTTCTTC	CASSLRRERVDEQFF
TRBV2	TRBJ1-2	-	-	TGTGCCAGCAGTGACGACAGGAGCTATGGCTACACCTTC	CASSDDRSYGYTF
TRBV7-4	TRBJ2-1	-	-	TGTGCCAGCAGCTTAGATTCCAGGGAACCCTCCTACAATGAGCAGTTCTTC	CASSLDSREPSYNEQFF
TRBV7-2	TRBJ2-2	-	TRBD1	TGTGCCAGCAGCTGGGACAGCGGGAACACCGGGGAGCTGTTTTTT	CASSWDSGNTGELFF
TRBV19	TRBJ1-2	-	-	TGTGCCAGTAGCCCGCGGCAGCCCTATGGCTACACCTTC	CASSPRQPYGYTF
TRBV9	TRBJ1-2	few	TRBD1	TGTGCCAGCAGCGTCCCGACCGGGACAGGGAATCCTATGTGGGATGGCTACACCTTC	CASSVPTGTGNPMWDGYTF
TRBV27	TRBJ2-5	-	-	TGTGCCAGCAGTTTAAGGGGCGGACGGGCCCAGTACTTC	CASSLRGGRAQYF
TRBV7-2	TRBJ2-5	once	TRBD2	TGTGCCAGCAGCTTAAGAACAACTGGACTAGCGGTACAAGAGACCCAGTACTTC	CASSLRTTGLAVQETQYF
TRBV19	TRBJ2-6	-	TRBD2	TGTGCCAGCGTAGCGGGAAGTACGTCGGCCGGGGCCAACGTCCTGACTTTC	CASVAGSTSAGANVLTF
TRBV10-2	TRBJ1-1	-	-	TGCGCCACGAGGACAACCGCGAGTTCTACTGAAGCTTTCTTT	CATRTTASSTEAFF
TRBV28	TRBJ2-5	-	TRBD2	TGTGCCAGCAGTCCGACTAGCGGGAGAGGGGCCGGGCCACGCGAGACCCAGTACTTC	CASSPTSGRGAGPRETQYF
TRBV6-6	TRBJ1-6	-	TRBD1	TGTGCCAGCATGGACAGGGATGAATCACCCCTCCACTTT	CASMDRDESPLHF
TRBV15	TRBJ1-5	-	TRBD1	TGTGCCACCAGCAGAGTGATTCCGGGACAGAGTCCTGATAGCAATCAGCCCCAGCATTTT	CATSRVIPGQSPDSNQPQHF
TRBV5-6	TRBJ2-3	-	TRBD2	TGTGCCAGCAGCTTAGTACGGGACTACACAGATACGCAGTATTTT	CASSLVRDYTDTQYF
TRBV28	TRBJ1-5	-	TRBD1	TGTGCCAGCGCTAGGACAGGGGCCCAGCATTTT	CASARTGAQHF
TRBV10-3	TRBJ2-3	once	TRBD2	TGTGCCATCAGTGCGGGACTAGCGGGAGGAACAGATACGCAGTATTTT	CAISAGLAGGTDTQYF
TRBV30	TRBJ1-1	-	-	TGTGCCTGGAGTGTGGGGGGGGCAGGCACTGAAGCTTTCTTT	CAWSVGGAGTEAFF
TRBV25-1	TRBJ2-1	-	TRBD2	TGTGCCAGCAGTGTGGCGGGAGGTGGGGGGAATGAGCAGTTCTTC	CASSVAGGGGNEQFF
TRBV28	TRBJ1-2	-	-	TGTGCCAGCAGTTTAGCAGGATTATATGGCTACACCTTC	CASSLAGLYGYTF
TRBV4-2	TRBJ1-3	once	-	TGTGCCAGCAGCCAAGATTTTTACAGCTCTTCTGGAAACACCATATATTTT	CASSQDFYSSSGNTIYF
TRBV6-2/TRBV6-3	TRBJ2-7	-	TRBD1	TGTGCCAGCAGTTCCTCCGTGGGACAGGGATACGAGCAGTACTTC	CASSSSVGQGYEQYF
TRBV10-3	TRBJ1-2	-	TRBD1	TGTGCCAGCCGGGACAGCGAGACCCTTTATGGCTACACCTTC	CASRDSETLYGYTF
TRBV5-6	TRBJ1-6	-	TRBD1	TGTGCCAGCAGCTTGGATGACAGGGGTAATTCACCCCTCCACTTT	CASSLDDRGNSPLHF
TRBV14	TRBJ2-2	once	TRBD2	TGTGCCAGCAGCCAGAAGGGACTAGCGGGAGTCGGGGAGCTGTTTTTT	CASSQKGLAGVGELFF
TRBV7-9	TRBJ1-2	-	-	TGTGCCAGCAGCCCTCAGGGTATCTATGGCTACACCTTC	CASSPQGIYGYTF
TRBV28	TRBJ1-6	-	-	TGTGCCAGCAGTTCAACCTTCAGCTCCTATAATTCACCCCTCCACTTT	CASSSTFSSYNSPLHF
TRBV28	TRBJ1-2	-	TRBD1	TGTGCCAGCAGTCCACGAGGGACAGGGGGCTTAGAGGGCTACACCTTC	CASSPRGTGGLEGYTF
TRBV5-8	TRBJ2-2	-	TRBD1	TGTGCCAGCAGCGGGGGACAGACGAACACCGGGGAGCTGTTTTTT	CASSGGQTNTGELFF
TRBV24-1	TRBJ2-5	few	TRBD2	TGTGCCACCAGTGATTTGTGGGTGCCGGGACTAGCGGTAGAGACCCAGTACTTC	CATSDLWVPGLAVETQYF
TRBV4-3	TRBJ2-3	-	-	TGCGCCAGCAGCCAAGGCAAGACTACGGGTACGCAGTATTTT	CASSQGKTTGTQYF
TRBV18	TRBJ2-7	-	-	TGTGCCAGCTCAAACGGACGGGGAGCCTACGAGCAGTACTTC	CASSNGRGAYEQYF